This T cell receptor beta chain was identified in a study of glioma-infiltrating T cells (dated by TCRdb to 2016 to 2017). Describing the broader study: The low-grade gliomas were WHO grade II oligodendrogliomas or astrocytomas, while the glioblastomas were WHO grade IV tumors sampled at initial diagnosis rather than at recurrent diagnosis. Dexamethasone was administered to glioma patients for six or fewer days before surgery. The sequencing target for blood libraries was about 4.5- to 10-fold coverage of roughly 950,000 peripheral T cells. The study sequenced TCR alpha- and beta-chain repertoires from glioma tissue, from non-neoplastic brain tissue and from matched peripheral blood mononuclear cells. To measure how far tissue and blood T-cell populations diverged, each tissue-infiltrating repertoire was compared against the peripheral blood repertoire of the same patient. Three low-grade glioma patients, about eight primary glioblastoma patients and three non-glioma patients contributing non-neoplastic brain tissue were included in the paired cohort.

TCR alpha and beta CDR3 regions were amplified with the iRepertoire nested amplicon-rescue multiplex PCR (arm-PCR) platform from RNA. One-step reverse transcription and amplification used about 95-400 ng of tissue mRNA or PBMC total RNA as input. Following bead purification, Illumina adapters were added through a secondary multiplex PCR, and the libraries were then gel-purified between 200 and 400 bp. Internal 6-nucleotide barcodes were carried by the libraries and were used for demultiplexing. Libraries were sequenced on an Illumina MiSeq with 2x220 or 2x250 nucleotide paired-end reads. The study's own analysis went as follows. Paired reads were merged using FLASH 1.2.11 and aligned with BWA-MEM to the GRCh37 human genome, and TRA and TRB reads were then extracted. V and J assignment used an IMGT-derived reference of cassette sequences and CDR3 motifs that included pseudogenes. Reads were translated in three frames, and productive CDR3s were defined as those with a C...FGXG motif and no stop codons. A clonotype was defined as a unique combination of a V-J cassette pair and a CDR3 amino acid sequence. Reads were filtered by Hamming distance, thresholded by each sample's sequence error rate in mapped regions. In TCRdb, the public reads were trimmed at Q25 with fastp and aligned with MiXCR, with productive beta chains retained. A single entry per CDR3 protein holds the most common genes and DNA from its merged rows. TCRdb's processing, not the authors', yielded these V and J calls. The sample table lists about 410,000 distinct CDR3 sequences, roughly two fifths of them with a count of one. The ten largest clones add up to about 11% of the sample.

A distance of 15 bases separates the germline ends of V and J, which lose 1 base and 9 bases respectively. CDR1 is given as MNHEY and CDR2 as SMNVEV, both from the germline V gene (reference sequence). The CDR3 contains 14 residues, cysteine and phenylalanine counted. Kept here is only the CDR3 DNA, which spans 42 bases and is read in frame from base 1. About this clonotype itself: The specificity of this receptor is unknown. No much larger clone exists at a distance of one base, and base qualities are not known.

Paper-wide results and their limitations: Tissue and blood shared very few CDR3 sequences, a result attributed to high CDR3 diversity and limited sampling. Patients with low tissue-blood divergence were marked by a signature set of shared blood CDR3 motifs, and that set was depleted in highly divergent patients. VJ-independent divergence between tissue and blood was below expectation in non-neoplastic patients but above expectation in all gliomas, especially low-grade gliomas. Group comparisons were based on small numbers of patients: three non-neoplastic, three low-grade glioma and eight or nine glioblastoma patients.

Immediately after resection, surgical brain or tumor specimens were cryofrozen in liquid nitrogen, with peripheral blood cells collected concurrently. Specimen: glioma tissue, nonneoplastic brain tissue, or PBMCs (not recorded which). This receptor was obtained from a human donor with low-grade glioma or glioblastoma, undergoing nonglioma brain surgery, or in good health (not recorded which). The sequence links TRBV27 to TRBJ1-1; TRBD1 is a weak D gene call, 6 bases matching. The DNA sequence reads TGTGCCAGCAGTTTATGGGGGGCAGAGGCTAAAGCTTTCTTT. It translates to CASSLWGAEAKAFF.